The 20 T cell receptor beta chains below were found in one sample sequenced in a study of shared clonotypes between healthy human individuals. Assay used: immunoSEQ multiplex PCR; TCRdb lists only in-frame clones, some missing. The table includes about a million clones, 77% detected once. The sequenced sample was memory CD4+ T cells from PBMCs. Subset: CD45RA-negative fraction. All receptors come from a man aged 18-30 years in good health. Some clones in this sample may be carry-over from other donors' samples.

The CDR3 DNA sequence: TGTGCCAGCCTCAGGGAAGGCGGCTACACCTTC. Protein sequence: CASLREGGYTF. This chain joins TRBV28 and TRBJ1-2; possibly TRBD1 for D (5 bases). From germline, CDR1 is MDHEN and CDR2 SYDVKM. CDR3 length: 11 amino acids. The V end was cut by 8 bases, the J end by 8 bases, with 12 bases between.

In this sample, this clone turned up a few times. The chain is built from TRBV28 and TRBJ2-5; TRBD2 agrees at 11 bases. The length of the CDR3 is 15 residues. Germline CDR1 and CDR2: MDHEN and SYDVKM. J was trimmed by 5 bases and V by 5 bases; bases with no gene match: 7. The CDR3 coding sequence is TGTGCCAGCAGTACAGGGACTAGCGGTCCGGAGACCCAGTACTTC. Its translation is CASSTGTSGPETQYF.

The rearrangement links TRBV7-9 to TRBJ1-2; TRBD1 is a possible D gene (5 bases). Trimming cost V 3 bases and J 8 bases, with 13 bases left between them. The CDR3 spans 13 residues. Germline V gene sequence: CDR1 SEHNR, CDR2 FQNEAQ (reference sequence). The CDR3 nucleotides read TGTGCCAGCAGCTTTCGGGACCAACTAGGCTACACCTTC. Translation gives CASSFRDQLGYTF.

The chain couples TRBV4-2 to TRBJ2-3, with D perhaps TRBD1 or TRBD2 (6 bases each). This CDR3 contains 19 residues. The germline V and J ends were trimmed by 0 bases and 5 bases, with 24 bases remaining between them. Germline V gene sequence: CDR1 LGHNA, CDR2 YNFKEQ. CDR3 sequence reads: CASSQDPEGARGVGDTQYF. In DNA form, the CDR3 reads TGTGCCAGCAGCCAAGATCCCGAAGGGGCTAGGGGGGTGGGAGATACGCAGTATTTT.

Notes on this clone: A read error likely explains this, since a far larger clone differs by one base. The identical CDR3 is also encoded by other nucleotide sequences in the sample. The rearrangement joins TRBV7-9 to TRBJ2-5, with D tentatively TRBD2 (5 bases). This CDR3 has 12 amino acids. Germline V lookup: CDR1 SEHNR, CDR2 FQNEAQ (reference sequence). The CDR3 DNA is TGCGCCAGCAGCTTAGCGATCGAGACCCAGTACTTC. Protein sequence: CASSLAIETQYF.

V and J are TRBV5-6 and TRBJ1-3; D unresolved. V was trimmed by 1 base and J by 0 bases, leaving 8 bases between them. Germline V gene sequence: CDR1 SGHDT, CDR2 YYEEEE. This CDR3 spans 15 amino acids. The CDR3, as DNA: TGTGCCAGCAGCTTGTTGGATAACTCTGGAAACACCATATATTTT. Its translation is CASSLLDNSGNTIYF.

This clone was counted between two and nine times. This chain joins TRBV11-1 and TRBJ1-4; TRBD1 might be the D (6 bases). The CDR3 has 17 residues. V was cut by 1 base and J by 10 bases, with 22 bases left in between. Germline V gives CDR1 SGHAT, CDR2 FQDESV (reference sequence). Here the CDR3 reads CASSLEQGEASQGKLFF. The CDR3 DNA is TGTGCCAGCAGCTTAGAACAGGGTGAAGCCTCACAAGGAAAACTGTTTTTT.

This clone was detected once. The rearrangement uses TRBV7-2 and TRBJ2-2, with 10 bases aligning to TRBD1. The germline V gene has CDR1 SGHTA and CDR2 FQGNSA. The V and J ends lost 5 bases and 5 bases, in that order; junction bases with no gene match: 8. The CDR3 totals 16 residues. CDR3 sequence: CASSQWTGGRTGELFF. The DNA for the CDR3 is TGTGCCAGCAGCCAATGGACAGGGGGAAGGACCGGGGAGCTGTTTTTT. The full variable domain, its missing parts supplied by reference TRBV7-2 and TRBJ2-2, is GAGVSQSPSNKVTEKGKDVELRCDPISGHTALYWYRQSLGQGLEFLIYFQGNSAPDKSGLPSDRFSAERTGGSVSTLTIQRTQQEDSAVYLCASSQWTGGRTGELFFGEGSRLTVL.

Comment on this clone: This sample includes further DNA sequences coding for the same CDR3. V and J are TRBV28 and TRBJ1-1; D is undetermined. Germline CDR1 is MDHEN and CDR2 is SYDVKM. V was trimmed by 6 bases and J by 0 bases, leaving 8 bases between them. This CDR3 is 13 amino acids long. CDR3 region: CASSLELNTEAFF. CDR3 nucleotides: TGTGCCAGCAGCCTCGAGCTGAACACTGAAGCTTTCTTT.

Only a few counts were recorded for this clone. This chain uses TRBV5-1 with TRBJ2-1; D is uncertain. The V end was cut by 4 bases, the J end by 0 bases, with 17 bases between. Germline CDR1 and CDR2: SGHRS and YFSETQ. This CDR3 is built from 17 residues. The CDR3 coding sequence is TGCGCCAGCAGCGTGGGGTCGGTCGCCGTCTCCTACAATGAGCAGTTCTTC. This translates into CASSVGSVAVSYNEQFF.

The J gene is TRBJ1-2, the V gene TRBV6-1; a weak D match, TRBD1 (6 bases). In germline, CDR1 is MNHNS, CDR2 SASEGT. This CDR3 has 11 amino acids. V shed 5 bases and J shed 8 bases, with 9 bases lying between them. In DNA form, the CDR3 reads TGTGCCAGCAGTACAGGGAGCGGCTACACCTTC. Translated, it gives CASSTGSGYTF.

The chain has TRBV7-8 and TRBJ2-7, with 7 bases matching TRBD1. Germline values: CDR1 SGHVS, CDR2 FQNEAQ. This CDR3 has 18 residues. The trim removed 0 bases at V and 6 bases at J, leaving 17 bases unmatched. CDR3 sequence reads: CASSLASLGRQGEAEQYF. CDR3 DNA sequence: TGTGCCAGCAGCTTAGCGAGTCTGGGTAGGCAGGGGGAAGCCGAGCAGTACTTC.

This clone has only one observation. This sequence joins TRBV19 and TRBJ2-2; D is unresolved. CDR1 is LNHDA, CDR2 SQIVND, per germline (reference sequence). V lost 5 bases and J 7 bases, leaving 11 bases between the germline ends. This CDR3 region has 13 residues. The CDR3 loop reads CASSWSIDGELFF. Here the CDR3 DNA reads TGTGCCAGTAGTTGGAGCATTGACGGGGAGCTGTTTTTT.

V gene TRBV30 combines with J gene TRBJ1-2; D not resolved. The V gene's germline CDR1 is GTSNPN and CDR2 SVGIG (reference sequence). The V gene lost 2 bases and the J gene lost 4 bases, with 14 bases spanning the gap. The CDR3 totals 14 residues. In DNA, the CDR3 is TGTGCCTGGAGTCCGGCCGTAGTCAGCTATGGCTACACCTTC. Protein product: CAWSPAVVSYGYTF.

The chain employs TRBV10-3 and TRBJ1-1; D unclear. Germline V lookup: CDR1 ENHRY, CDR2 SYGVKD. CDR3 length: 13 residues. V was trimmed by 7 bases and J by 1 base, leaving 10 bases between them. The CDR3 nucleotides are TGTGCCATCATGGGGAGGGAGAACACTGAAGCTTTCTTT. Translation gives CAIMGRENTEAFF.

The rearrangement uses TRBV28 and TRBJ2-5; D unresolved. The germline V gene has CDR1 MDHEN and CDR2 SYDVKM. CDR3 size: 14 residues. Trimming took off 5 bases at V and 8 bases at J, with 18 bases between the two ends. CDR3 protein: CASSTTRSLSTQYF. The CDR3 DNA sequence: TGTGCCAGCAGTACGACTCGGTCCCTGAGTACCCAGTACTTC.

The CDR3 nucleotides read TGTGCCAGCAGTGCTGACAGGGGCACTGAAGCTTTCTTT. Amino acid sequence: CASSADRGTEAFF. The rearrangement links TRBV6-1 to TRBJ1-1; TRBD1 agrees at 8 bases. Per germline, CDR1 MNHNS and CDR2 SASEGT. The CDR3 runs 13 residues. The V and J ends lost 4 bases and 4 bases, in that order; junction bases with no gene match: 2.

The chain joins TRBV18 to TRBJ2-2; D gene uncertain. Trimming left V 3 bases short and J 6 bases short, with 11 bases between. In germline, CDR1 is KGHSH, CDR2 LQKENI. The CDR3 has 14 amino acids. The CDR3 reads CASSPGSSPGELFF. The CDR3 DNA is TGTGCCAGCTCACCCGGGTCGTCCCCCGGGGAGCTGTTTTTT.

The gene calls are TRBV11-2 and TRBJ1-2; possibly TRBD1 for D (6 bases). The V gene's germline CDR1 is SGHAT and CDR2 FQNNGV. Trimming left V 4 bases short and J 4 bases short, with 16 bases between. There are 15 residues in the CDR3. This CDR3 is CASSSQGVGPYGYTF. CDR3 nucleotide sequence: TGTGCCAGCAGCTCACAGGGAGTAGGGCCCTATGGCTACACCTTC.

This chain connects TRBV28 to TRBJ2-1; no clear D. V lost 2 bases, J lost 13 bases, and 9 bases lay in between. CDR3 size: 11 residues. Per germline, CDR1 MDHEN and CDR2 SYDVKM. The CDR3 DNA reads TGTGCCAGCAGTTTAAGTACAGTTCAGTTCTTC. This codes for CASSLSTVQFF.